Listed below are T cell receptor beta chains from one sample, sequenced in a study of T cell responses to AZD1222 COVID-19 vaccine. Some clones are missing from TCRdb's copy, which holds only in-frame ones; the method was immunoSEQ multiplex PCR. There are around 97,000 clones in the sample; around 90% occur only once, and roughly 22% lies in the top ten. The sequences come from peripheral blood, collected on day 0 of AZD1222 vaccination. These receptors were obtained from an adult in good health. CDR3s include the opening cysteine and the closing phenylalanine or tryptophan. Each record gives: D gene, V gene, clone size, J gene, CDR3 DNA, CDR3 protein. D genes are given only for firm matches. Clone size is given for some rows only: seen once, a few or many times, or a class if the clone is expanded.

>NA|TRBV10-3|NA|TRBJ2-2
TGTGCCATCAGTGACCCTTCGAGGAGCGGCCGGAACACCGGGGAGCTGTTTTTT
CAISDPSRSGRNTGELFF
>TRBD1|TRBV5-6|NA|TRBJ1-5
TGTGCCAGCAGCCCAGACAGGGGTAGCAATCAGCCCCAGCATTTT
CASSPDRGSNQPQHF
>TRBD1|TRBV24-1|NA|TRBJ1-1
TGTGCCACCAGTGATCCTTCGACAGGGGGCGAAACTTTCTTT
CATSDPSTGGETFF
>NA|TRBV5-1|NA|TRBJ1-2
TGCGCCAGCAGCCGGGGTGGGGACATGAATGGCTACACCTTC
CASSRGGDMNGYTF
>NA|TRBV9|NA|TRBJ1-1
TGTGCCAGCAGTCGGGGCCCGAACACTGAAGCTTTCTTT
CASSRGPNTEAFF
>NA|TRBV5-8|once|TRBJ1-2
TGTGCCAGCAGCCAGGAACAGGGTGACTATGGCTACACCTTC
CASSQEQGDYGYTF
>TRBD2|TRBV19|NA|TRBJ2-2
TGTGCCAGCGCAAGCGGGAGGGTCACCGGGGAGCTGTTTTTT
CASASGRVTGELFF
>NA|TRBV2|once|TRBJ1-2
TGTGCCAGCAGTGAACCCAACCTTCGCTATGGCTACACCTTC
CASSEPNLRYGYTF
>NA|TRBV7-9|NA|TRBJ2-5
TGTGCCAGCAGCCACGGAGCAGAGACCCAGTACTTC
CASSHGAETQYF
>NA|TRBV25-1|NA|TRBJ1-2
TGTGCCAGCAGTGAAAGTGCGGGGGGAGTCAGCTATGGCTACACCTTC
CASSESAGGVSYGYTF
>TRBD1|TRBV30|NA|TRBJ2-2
TGTGCCTGGAGTGTTTGGGACAGGGCCTTCGGGGAGCTGTTTTTT
CAWSVWDRAFGELFF
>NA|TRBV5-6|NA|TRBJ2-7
TGTGCCAGCAGCTCCCAAGTAGGCGAGCAGTACTTC
CASSSQVGEQYF
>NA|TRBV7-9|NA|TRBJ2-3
TGTGCCAGCTTTCAACAACTCAGGGACACAGATACGCAGTATTTT
CASFQQLRDTDTQYF
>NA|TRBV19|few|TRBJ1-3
TGTGCCAGTAGTAAGGGCCAACCCGGAAACACCATATATTTT
CASSKGQPGNTIYF
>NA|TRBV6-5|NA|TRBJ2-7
TGTGCCAGCAGTTACGCAGGGCCGGACGAGCAGTACTTC
CASSYAGPDEQYF
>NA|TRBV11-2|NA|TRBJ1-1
TGTGCCAGCAGCTTAGGGACACAGTTTGAAGCTTTCTTT
CASSLGTQFEAFF
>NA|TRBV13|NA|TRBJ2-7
TGTGCCAGCAGCTACCTAGGGGGGGGCTACGAGCAGTACTTC
CASSYLGGGYEQYF
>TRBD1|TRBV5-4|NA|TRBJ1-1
TGTGCCAGCAGCTGGGGGACAGGGAACACTGAAGCTTTCTTT
CASSWGTGNTEAFF
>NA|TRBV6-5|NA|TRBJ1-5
TGTGCCAGCAGAGGCTGGGACCACAATCAGCCCCAGCATTTT
CASRGWDHNQPQHF
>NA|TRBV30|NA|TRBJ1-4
TGTGCCTGGAGTGAGGGAGCAACTAATGAAAAACTGTTTTTT
CAWSEGATNEKLFF
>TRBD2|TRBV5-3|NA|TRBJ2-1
TGTGCCAGAACCCCTCCGCTAGCGGGGAATGAGCAGTTCTTC
CARTPPLAGNEQFF
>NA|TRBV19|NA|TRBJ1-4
TGTGCCAGTAGTCCGGGGTGGGTTGAAACTAATGAAAAACTGTTTTTT
CASSPGWVETNEKLFF
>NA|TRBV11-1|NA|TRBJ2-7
TGTGCCAGCAGCTTAGGTGCCTACTCCTACGAGCAGTACTTC
CASSLGAYSYEQYF
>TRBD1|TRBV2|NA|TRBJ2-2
TGTGCCAGCGGGACAGGGGGCGCAGGAACCGGGGAGCTGTTTTTT
CASGTGGAGTGELFF
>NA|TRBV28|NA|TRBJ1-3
TGTGCCAGCAGCCTCCGGGCCTCCGAGACGGGAAACACCATATATTTT
CASSLRASETGNTIYF
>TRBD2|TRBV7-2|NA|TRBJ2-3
TGTGCCAGCAGCTTAGTGGCGGGAGCCCGAGGGGCAGATACGCAGTATTTT
CASSLVAGARGADTQYF
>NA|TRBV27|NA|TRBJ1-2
TGTGCCAGCGGGGGTGTCACGGGCTATGGCTACACCTTC
CASGGVTGYGYTF
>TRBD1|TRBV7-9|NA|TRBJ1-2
TGTGCCAGCAGGTTAACAGGGGTGGGGAACTATGGCTACACCTTC
CASRLTGVGNYGYTF
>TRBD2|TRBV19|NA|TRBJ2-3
TGTGCCAGTAGTACACCTAGCGGGAGTTCGGCAGATACGCAGTATTTT
CASSTPSGSSADTQYF
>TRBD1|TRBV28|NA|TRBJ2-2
TGTGCCAGCAGCTTAGGGACAGCGACCGGGGAGCTGTTTTTT
CASSLGTATGELFF
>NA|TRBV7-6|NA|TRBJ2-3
TGTGCCAGCAGCTTAAGGGGGGCTAGGACAGATACGCAGTATTTT
CASSLRGARTDTQYF
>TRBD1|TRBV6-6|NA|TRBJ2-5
TGTGCCAGCAACGAACAGGGGGCGGAAGAGACCCAGTACTTC
CASNEQGAEETQYF
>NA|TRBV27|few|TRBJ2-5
TGTGCCAGCAGCAATAGCGGTGGCCAAGAGACCCAGTACTTC
CASSNSGGQETQYF
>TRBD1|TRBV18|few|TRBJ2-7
TGTGCCAGCTCCCTAGACAGGGAAGTAGTTTGGCAGTACTTC
CASSLDREVVWQYF
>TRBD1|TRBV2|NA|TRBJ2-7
TGTGCCAGCAGTTGGACAGGGGCCTACGAGCAGTACTTC
CASSWTGAYEQYF
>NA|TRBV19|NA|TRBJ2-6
TGTGCCAGTGAGAGCTCTGGGGCCAACGTCCTGACTTTC
CASESSGANVLTF
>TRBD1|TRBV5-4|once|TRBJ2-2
TGTGCCAGCAGCGCCGGGACAGGGGGCACCGGGGAGCTGTTTTTT
CASSAGTGGTGELFF
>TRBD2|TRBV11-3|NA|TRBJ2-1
TGTGCCAGCAGCCCGCGTCGGGAGCGGGAGGGAGTAGGTGAGCAGTTCTTC
CASSPRREREGVGEQFF
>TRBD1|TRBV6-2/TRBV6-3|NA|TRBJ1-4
TGTGCCAGCAGATACGGACAGGGCACAACTAATGAAAAACTGTTTTTT
CASRYGQGTTNEKLFF
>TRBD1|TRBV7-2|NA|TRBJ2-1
TGTGCCAGCAGCAGCCCGGGACAGGGCTACAATGAGCAGTTCTTC
CASSSPGQGYNEQFF